This passage covers 14 T cell receptor beta chains from one sample sequenced in a study of shared clonotypes between healthy human individuals. Sequencing was performed with immunoSEQ multiplex PCR; in TCRdb, only in-frame clones are kept and a portion is missing. The repertoire holds over a million clones, 96% seen once, with approximately 1.2% in the top ten. Sequencing used naive CD4+ T cells sorted from blood. Noted subset: CD45RA+ positively selected. Receptors were obtained from a man younger than 45 in good health.

This chain links TRBV7-9 with TRBJ2-5; no reliable D call. CDR1 and CDR2 from the germline V gene are SEHNR and FQNEAQ (reference sequence). The V gene lost 5 bases and the J gene lost 4 bases, with 17 bases spanning the gap. This CDR3 has 15 amino acids. The DNA for the CDR3 is TGTGCCAGCAGCCATTGGACGGACGACGGAGAGACCCAGTACTTC. Translated, it gives CASSHWTDDGETQYF.

This clone was recorded only once. The chain recombines TRBV5-4 with TRBJ2-3; the D is unclear. Deletions cut 4 bases from V and 3 bases from J, with 9 bases between. CDR1 is SGHNT, CDR2 YYREEE, per germline (reference sequence). CDR3 length: 13 residues. The CDR3 protein is CASSHVDTDTQYF. The CDR3 DNA follows: TGTGCCAGCAGCCACGTGGATACAGATACGCAGTATTTT.

The chain has TRBV6-4 and TRBJ2-1, with D possibly matching TRBD1 (5 bases). Germline V gives CDR1 MRHNA, CDR2 SNTAGT. V gave up 9 bases and J gave up 1 base, with 10 bases separating them. CDR3 size: 13 residues. CDR3 amino acids: CARGLSSYNEQFF. DNA of the CDR3: TGTGCCAGGGGGCTTTCTTCCTACAATGAGCAGTTCTTC.

The V call is TRBV5-1, the J call TRBJ1-3, with D unresolved. The CDR3 consists of 14 residues. The germline CDR1 and CDR2 sequences are SGHRS and YFSETQ. V gave up 5 bases and J gave up 0 bases, with 9 bases separating them. CDR3 nucleotides: TGCGCCAGCAGTGACATCAGCTCTGGAAACACCATATATTTT. Its protein product is CASSDISSGNTIYF.

Comments on this clone: Other DNA sequences in this sample translate to the same CDR3. The V gene is TRBV7-9, the J gene TRBJ2-1; TRBD2 aligns across 14 bases. The CDR3 runs 17 residues. V lost 3 bases to trimming and J lost 4 bases; unmatched junction nucleotides: 5. The germline V gene has CDR1 SEHNR and CDR2 FQNEAQ (reference sequence). The chain's CDR3 is CASSFGGLAGEYNEQFF. The CDR3 bases are TGTGCCAGCAGCTTTGGGGGACTAGCGGGAGAATACAATGAGCAGTTCTTC.

This rearrangement joins TRBV9 to TRBJ2-7; tentatively, D is TRBD1 or TRBD2 (5 bases each). Between the trimmed V and J ends, which lost 0 bases and 2 bases, there was a span of 12 bases. Germline CDR1 is SGDLS and CDR2 is YYNGEE. The CDR3 has 15 amino acids. CDR3: CASSVEVGTTYEQYF. The CDR3 DNA sequence: TGTGCCAGCAGCGTAGAGGTAGGGACCACCTACGAGCAGTACTTC.

This chain's CDR3 is CAILENRQYFADTQYF. Here the CDR3 DNA reads TGCGCCATCCTGGAGAATAGACAGTACTTCGCAGATACGCAGTATTTT. The J gene is TRBJ2-3, the V gene TRBV23-1, with D possibly matching TRBD1 (5 bases). TRBV23-1 is noted as an ORF with a role that remains uncertain. The CDR3 is made up of 16 amino acids. Trimming took 10 bases from V and 4 from J, leaving 24 bases between them.

To note about this clone: This sample also contains other DNA sequences that code for the same CDR3. This chain connects TRBV19 to TRBJ2-7, with D possibly TRBD2 on 6 matching bases. This CDR3 is 14 amino acids long. The V end lost 5 bases, the J end lost 2 bases, and 13 bases lay between the germline ends. CDR1 is LNHDA, CDR2 SQIVND, per germline (reference sequence). This CDR3 reads CASSSPGETYEQYF. The CDR3 coding sequence is TGTGCCAGTAGTTCACCGGGGGAAACCTACGAGCAGTACTTC.

The chain combines TRBV27 with TRBJ2-3; maybe TRBD1 (7 bases). Trimming shortened V by 7 bases and J by 4 bases, and 24 bases separated the two germline ends. The CDR3 runs to 17 residues. Germline V gene lookup returns CDR1 MNHEY and CDR2 SMNVEV (reference sequence). In DNA form, the CDR3 reads TGTGCCAGCATCCGCCGGAGGGGGCACCGAGGGGCAGATACGCAGTATTTT. It specifies CASIRRRGHRGADTQYF.

The rearrangement uses TRBV27 and TRBJ2-3, with D perhaps TRBD1 or TRBD2 (6 bases each). The CDR3 consists of 13 residues. V was trimmed by 5 bases and J by 8 bases, leaving 14 bases between them. Germline assignment: CDR1 MNHEY and CDR2 SMNVEV (reference sequence). Written as DNA, the CDR3 is TGTGCCAGCAGTATCCTACAGGGAGGTACGCAGTATTTT. Amino acid sequence: CASSILQGGTQYF.

This clone was counted once. The rearrangement joins TRBV6-5 to TRBJ1-2, with TRBD1 matching 8 bases. There are 13 residues in the CDR3. After removal of 6 bases from V and 7 bases from J, the junction contained 7 bases not matched to a gene. Per the germline V gene, CDR1 is MNHEY and CDR2 is SVGAGI. CDR3 nucleotides: TGTGCCAGCAGACAAGACAGGGGAGCTGGCTACACCTTC. As protein: CASRQDRGAGYTF.

The chain combines TRBV28 with TRBJ2-7, with D unresolved. V gave up 1 base and J gave up 2 bases, with 12 bases separating them. Germline CDR1 and CDR2: MDHEN and SYDVKM. The CDR3 totals 15 residues. The DNA for the CDR3 is TGTGCCAGCAGTTTATTGGTGAGAACCGCCTACGAGCAGTACTTC. Translation gives CASSLLVRTAYEQYF.

This chain connects TRBV4-2 to TRBJ2-1; 9 nucleotides match TRBD2. The CDR3 runs to 18 residues. Per the germline V gene, CDR1 is LGHNA and CDR2 is YNFKEQ. Trimming at V came to 2 bases and at J to 0 bases, leaving 8 bases not matched to a gene. CDR3 sequence reads: CASSQTLAGVGSYNEQFF. As DNA, the CDR3 is TGTGCCAGCAGCCAAACCTTAGCGGGAGTGGGCTCCTACAATGAGCAGTTCTTC.

This rearrangement joins TRBV27 to TRBJ2-1; possible D gene TRBD2, 6 bases. Germline V lookup: CDR1 MNHEY, CDR2 SMNVEV (reference sequence). CDR3 length: 13 amino acids. The V end was cut by 6 bases, the J end by 0 bases, with 6 bases between. The CDR3 sequence: CASRGGSYNEQFF. In DNA, the CDR3 is TGTGCCAGCAGGGGGGGCTCCTACAATGAGCAGTTCTTC.